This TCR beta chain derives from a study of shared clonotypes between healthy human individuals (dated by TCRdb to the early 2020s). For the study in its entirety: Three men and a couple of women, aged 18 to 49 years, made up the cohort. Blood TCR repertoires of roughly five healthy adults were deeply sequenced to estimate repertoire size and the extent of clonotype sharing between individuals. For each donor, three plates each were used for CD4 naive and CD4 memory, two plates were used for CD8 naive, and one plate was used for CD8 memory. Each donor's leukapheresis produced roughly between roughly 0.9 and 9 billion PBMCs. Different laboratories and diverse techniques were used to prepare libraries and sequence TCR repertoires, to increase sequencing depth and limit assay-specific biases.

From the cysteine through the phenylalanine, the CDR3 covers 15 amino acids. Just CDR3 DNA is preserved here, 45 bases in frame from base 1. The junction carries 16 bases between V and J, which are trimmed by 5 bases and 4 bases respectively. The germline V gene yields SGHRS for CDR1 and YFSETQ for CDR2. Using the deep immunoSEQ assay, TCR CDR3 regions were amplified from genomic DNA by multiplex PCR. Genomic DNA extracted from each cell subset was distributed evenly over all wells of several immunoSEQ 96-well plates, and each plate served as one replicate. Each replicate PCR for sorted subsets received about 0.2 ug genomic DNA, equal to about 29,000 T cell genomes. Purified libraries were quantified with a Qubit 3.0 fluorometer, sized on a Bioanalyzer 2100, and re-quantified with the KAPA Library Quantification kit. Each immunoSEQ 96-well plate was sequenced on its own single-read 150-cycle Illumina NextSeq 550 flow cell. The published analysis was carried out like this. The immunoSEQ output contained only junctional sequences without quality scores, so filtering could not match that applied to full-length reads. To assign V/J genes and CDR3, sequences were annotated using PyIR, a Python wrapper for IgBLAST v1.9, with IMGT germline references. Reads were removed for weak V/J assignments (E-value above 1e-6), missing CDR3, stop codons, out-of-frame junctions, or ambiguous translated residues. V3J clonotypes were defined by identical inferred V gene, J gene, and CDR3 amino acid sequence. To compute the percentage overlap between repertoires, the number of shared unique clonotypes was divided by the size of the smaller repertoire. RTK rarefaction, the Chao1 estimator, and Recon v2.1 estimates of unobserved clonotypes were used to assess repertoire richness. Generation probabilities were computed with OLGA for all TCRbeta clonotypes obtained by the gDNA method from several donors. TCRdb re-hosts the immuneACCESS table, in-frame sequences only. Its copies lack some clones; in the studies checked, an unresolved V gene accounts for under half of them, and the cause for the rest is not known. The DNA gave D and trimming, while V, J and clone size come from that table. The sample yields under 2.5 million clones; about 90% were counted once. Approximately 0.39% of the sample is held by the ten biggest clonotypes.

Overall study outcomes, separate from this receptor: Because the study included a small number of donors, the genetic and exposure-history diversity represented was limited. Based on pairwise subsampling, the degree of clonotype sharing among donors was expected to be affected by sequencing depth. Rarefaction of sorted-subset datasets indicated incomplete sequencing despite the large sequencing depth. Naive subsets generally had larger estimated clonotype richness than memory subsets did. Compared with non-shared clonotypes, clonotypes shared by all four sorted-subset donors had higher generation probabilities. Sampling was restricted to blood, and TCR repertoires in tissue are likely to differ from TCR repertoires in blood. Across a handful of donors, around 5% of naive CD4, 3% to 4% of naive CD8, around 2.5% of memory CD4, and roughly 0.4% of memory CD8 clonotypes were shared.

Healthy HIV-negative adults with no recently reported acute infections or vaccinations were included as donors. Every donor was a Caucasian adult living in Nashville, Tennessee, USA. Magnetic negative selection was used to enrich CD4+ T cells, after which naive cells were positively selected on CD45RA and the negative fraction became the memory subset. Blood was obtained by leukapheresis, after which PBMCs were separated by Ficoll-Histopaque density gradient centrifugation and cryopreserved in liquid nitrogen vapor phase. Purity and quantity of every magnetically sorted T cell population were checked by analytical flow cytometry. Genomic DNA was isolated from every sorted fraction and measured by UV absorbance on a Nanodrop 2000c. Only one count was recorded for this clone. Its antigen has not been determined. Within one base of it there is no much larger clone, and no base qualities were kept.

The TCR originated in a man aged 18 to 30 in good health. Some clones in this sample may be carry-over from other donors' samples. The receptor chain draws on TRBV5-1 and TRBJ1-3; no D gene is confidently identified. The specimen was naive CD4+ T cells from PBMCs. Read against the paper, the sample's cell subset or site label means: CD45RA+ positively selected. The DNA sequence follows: TGCGCCAGCAGAGATGGGCGTTCGGGAGGAAACACCATATATTTT. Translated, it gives CASRDGRSGGNTIYF.